Many counts were recorded for the clone carrying this TCR beta chain. The target antigen is unknown. TCRdb fed the 5' RACE reads into MiXCR, producing one record per CDR3 protein. Among fewer than 85,000 distinct CDR3 sequences listed, roughly 10% were seen once. The V end was cut by 4 bases, the J end by 1 base, with 7 bases between. This CDR3 has 13 amino acids. This record belongs to a study of early T cells in non-severe SARS-CoV-2 infection. Findings of the study overall: Matching against VDJdb likely underestimated virus-specific expansions, favoring anti-spike CD8.

The sequencing here drew on whole blood, taken at baseline. The chain employs TRBV12-3 or TRBV12-4 and TRBJ2-5; the D is unclear. The TCR comes from an adult who was a healthcare worker with PCR-confirmed SARS-CoV-2 infection or an uninfected control (not recorded which). This CDR3 is CASSSGGQETQYF. The CDR3 bases are TGTGCCAGCAGTTCGGGCGGCCAAGAGACCCAGTACTTC.